The TCR beta chain described here comes from a study of blood T cell repertoires in COVID-19. The CDR3 contains 13 residues. Trimming removed 5 bases from V and 5 bases from J, with 12 bases in between. CDR1 is GTSNPN, CDR2 SVGIG, per germline (reference sequence). Methods used by the authors: Counts of nucleated cells, estimated from reference gene primer amplification, were obtained. Sequencing was performed with immunoSEQ multiplex PCR; in TCRdb, only in-frame clones are kept and a portion is missing. That table gives V, J and clone size, and the DNA gave D and trimming. Among about 150,000 clones listed, 84% were seen once.

The gene calls are TRBV30 and TRBJ1-4, with unresolved D. The sequenced sample was peripheral blood. The receptor comes from a woman aged 45-65 years in a cohort sampled during active or convalescent COVID-19. CDR3 loop: CAWSSGSNEKLFF. The CDR3 region has the DNA TGTGCCTGGTCCAGTGGGAGCAATGAAAAACTGTTTTTT.